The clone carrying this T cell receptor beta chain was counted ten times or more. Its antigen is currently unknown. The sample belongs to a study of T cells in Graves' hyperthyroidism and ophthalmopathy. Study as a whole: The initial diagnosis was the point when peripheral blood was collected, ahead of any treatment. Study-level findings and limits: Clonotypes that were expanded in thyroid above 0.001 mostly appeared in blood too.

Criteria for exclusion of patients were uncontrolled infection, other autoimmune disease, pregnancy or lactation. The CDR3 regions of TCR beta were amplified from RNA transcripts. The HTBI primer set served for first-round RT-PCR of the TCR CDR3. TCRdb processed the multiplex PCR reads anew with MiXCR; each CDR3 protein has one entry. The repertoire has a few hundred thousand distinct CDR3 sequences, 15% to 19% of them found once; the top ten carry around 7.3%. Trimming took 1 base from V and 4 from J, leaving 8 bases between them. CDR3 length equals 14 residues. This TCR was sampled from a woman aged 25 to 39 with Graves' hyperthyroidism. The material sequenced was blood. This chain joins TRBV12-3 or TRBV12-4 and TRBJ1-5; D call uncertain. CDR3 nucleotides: TGTGCCAGCAGTTTAGACAGACAAAATCAGCCCCAGCATTTT. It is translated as CASSLDRQNQPQHF.